This TCR beta chain stems from a study of blood T cell repertoires in COVID-19. The overall study: Acute and convalescent COVID-19 samples came from the United States, Italy and Spain. Sources were T cells, B-cell-depleted T cells, or PBMCs; the material itself was cDNA or gDNA.

Cohorts were assigned according to the clinical history that participants reported. Using immunoSEQ multiplex PCR, the repertoire was profiled, and TCRdb retains in-frame clones only, with some absent. The sample yields approximately 150,000 clones, roughly four fifths seen once. CDR1 is LNHDA, CDR2 SQIVND, per germline (reference sequence). The CDR3 is 16 amino acids. The junction had 10 bases not matched to a gene; V was cut back by 6 bases and J by 4 bases. Sequences were obtained from PBMCs or T cells enriched from blood (not recorded which). This sequence originates from a man aged 40-55 years with acute COVID-19. The V and J genes are TRBV19 and TRBJ1-1, with 11 nucleotides matching TRBD1. CDR3 sequence: CASSLLPGQGATEAFF. CDR3 DNA: TGTGCCAGTAGCTTGCTTCCTGGACAGGGGGCCACTGAAGCTTTCTTT.